This T cell receptor (beta chain) was captured in a study of shared clonotypes between healthy human individuals. The overall study: Each donor's CD8 memory used one plate, CD8 naive two, each CD4 subset three. Broader study findings: Clonotypes that were shared across a handful of donors made up approximately 5% of naive CD4 clonotypes.

Naive CD8 cells were CD45RO-negative, positively selected for CCR7, excluding terminally differentiated effector memory CD45RA+ cells. Only Caucasian adults living in Nashville, Tennessee made up the donor group. This CDR3 contains 14 residues. Per the germline V gene, CDR1 is GTSNPN and CDR2 is SVGIG (reference sequence). V lost 5 bases to trimming and J lost 1 base, with 11 bases between them. The assay was immunoSEQ multiplex PCR, and TCRdb's table has in-frame clones only and misses some. The sample yields some 2,000,000 clones, just under 95% seen once. In regard to this clone: Its antigen is undetermined.

The rearrangement links TRBV30 to TRBJ2-2; D might be TRBD1 or TRBD2, each matching 5 bases. This sequence was found in a man between 18 and 35 years old in good health. The sequenced sample was naive CD8+ T cells sorted from blood. The CDR3 nucleotides are TGTGCCTGGGAGTATGGGGGGAACACCGGGGAGCTGTTTTTT. Amino acid sequence: CAWEYGGNTGELFF.